The clone carrying this T cell receptor (beta chain) has just a few counts. The antigen remains unidentified. These data come from a study of spatial heterogeneity in lung cancer. Findings of the study overall: Ubiquitous expanded tumor TCRs were observed in blood more at resection than follow-up.

MiXCR, run by TCRdb on the 5' RACE reads, gives a single entry per CDR3 protein. This table has some 120,000 distinct CDR3 sequences, over 9% appearing once. Time point of the sample: blood at routine non-recurrence follow-up after resection. Researchers sequenced whole RNA taken from tumor, nontumor lung or frozen PBMC without sorting. CDR3 length: 17 residues. Looked up from germline, CDR1 is DFQATT and CDR2 is SNEGSKA (reference sequence). V lost 1 base and J lost 6; bases outside the gene matches: 15. The TCR was taken from a male donor with early-stage non-small cell lung cancer. Sequencing was performed on PBMCs, taken at follow-up. The V call is TRBV20-1, the J call TRBJ1-5; 7 nucleotides match TRBD1. The CDR3 region is CSARAPREGASVQPQHF. The CDR3 nucleotides are TGCAGTGCTAGAGCCCCCAGGGAGGGGGCGTCGGTTCAGCCCCAGCATTTT.